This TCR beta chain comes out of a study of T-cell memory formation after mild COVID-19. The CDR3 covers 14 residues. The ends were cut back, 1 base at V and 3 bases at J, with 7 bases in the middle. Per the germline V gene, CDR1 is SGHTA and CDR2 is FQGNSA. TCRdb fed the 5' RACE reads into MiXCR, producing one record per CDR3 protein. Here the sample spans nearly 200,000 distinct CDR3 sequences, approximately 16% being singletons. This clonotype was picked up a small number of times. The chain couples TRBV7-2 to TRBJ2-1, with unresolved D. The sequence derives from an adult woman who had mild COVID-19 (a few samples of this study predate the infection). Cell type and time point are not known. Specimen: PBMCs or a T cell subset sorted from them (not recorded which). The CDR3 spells CASSLGNSYNEQFF. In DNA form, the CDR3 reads TGTGCCAGCAGCTTAGGAAATAGCTACAATGAGCAGTTCTTC.